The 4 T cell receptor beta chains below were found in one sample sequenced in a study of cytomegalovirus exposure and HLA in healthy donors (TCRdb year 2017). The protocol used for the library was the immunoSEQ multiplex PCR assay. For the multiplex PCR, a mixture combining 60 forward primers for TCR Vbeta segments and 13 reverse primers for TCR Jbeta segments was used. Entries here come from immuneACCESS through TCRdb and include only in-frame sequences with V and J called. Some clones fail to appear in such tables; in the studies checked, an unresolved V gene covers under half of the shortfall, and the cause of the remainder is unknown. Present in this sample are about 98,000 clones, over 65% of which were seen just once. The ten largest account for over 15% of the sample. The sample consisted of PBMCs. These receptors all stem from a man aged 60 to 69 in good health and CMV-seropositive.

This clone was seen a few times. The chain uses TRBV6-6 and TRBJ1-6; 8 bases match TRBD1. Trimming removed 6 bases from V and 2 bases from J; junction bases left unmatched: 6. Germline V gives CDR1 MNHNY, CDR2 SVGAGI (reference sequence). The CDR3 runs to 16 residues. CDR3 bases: TGTGCCAGCAGCTCGGACAGGGTGACCTATAATTCACCCCTCCACTTT. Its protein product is CASSSDRVTYNSPLHF.

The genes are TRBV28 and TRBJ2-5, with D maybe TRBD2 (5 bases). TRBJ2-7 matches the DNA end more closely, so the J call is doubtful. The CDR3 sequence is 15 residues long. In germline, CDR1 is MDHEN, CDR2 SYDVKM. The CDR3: CASSLRRLASYEQYF. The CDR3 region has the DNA TGTGCCAGCAGTTTAAGGCGGCTAGCCTCCTACGAGCAGTACTTC.

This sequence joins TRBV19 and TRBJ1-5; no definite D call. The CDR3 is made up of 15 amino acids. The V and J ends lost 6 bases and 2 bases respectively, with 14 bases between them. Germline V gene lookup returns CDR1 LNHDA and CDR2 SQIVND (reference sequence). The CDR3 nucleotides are TGTGCCAGTAGCCTAAGGTTTCAGGGCAATCAGCCCCAGCATTTT. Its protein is CASSLRFQGNQPQHF.

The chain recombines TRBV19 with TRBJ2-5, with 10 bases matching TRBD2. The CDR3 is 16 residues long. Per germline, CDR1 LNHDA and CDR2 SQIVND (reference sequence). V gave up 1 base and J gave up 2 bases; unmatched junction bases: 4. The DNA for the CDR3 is TGTGCCAGTAGTATAGGAGGACTAGCGGTTCAAGAGACCCAGTACTTC. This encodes CASSIGGLAVQETQYF.